These 20 T cell receptor beta chains came from one sample sequenced in a study of blood T cell repertoires in COVID-19. Clones were sequenced by immunoSEQ multiplex PCR, and TCRdb holds only the in-frame ones, with some missing. Found here are 90,000 to 150,000 clones, about 85% of them singletons; the top ten hold approximately 10%. Sequencing used peripheral blood. The receptors derive from a man older than 75 with acute or convalescent COVID-19.

The V call is TRBV6-2 or TRBV6-3, the J call TRBJ1-3; D not resolved. Trimming pared 3 bases from V and 7 bases from J, leaving 22 bases between. Germline V CDR1 and CDR2: MNHEY, SVGEGT. The CDR3 extends over 17 amino acids. The CDR3 spells CASSYGPGRDLRNTIYF. The CDR3 coding sequence is TGTGCCAGCAGTTATGGTCCTGGGCGGGATTTAAGGAACACCATATATTTT.

The chain combines TRBV11-2 with TRBJ1-2; 7 bases are a match to TRBD1. CDR1 is SGHAT and CDR2 is FQNNGV in the germline V gene. This CDR3 has 16 amino acids. The J segment lost 7 bases and the V segment lost 5 bases, leaving 16 bases of the junction unmatched. CDR3 sequence (DNA): TGTGCCAGCAGCGCCTTATCGGACAGGTACAAAATTGGCTACACCTTC. Its translation: CASSALSDRYKIGYTF.

The V and J genes are TRBV10-3 and TRBJ2-7; TRBD2 matches 10 bases. CDR1 is ENHRY and CDR2 is SYGVKD in the germline V gene. This CDR3 is 15 amino acids long. After removal of 3 bases from V and 6 bases from J, the junction contained 8 bases not matched to a gene. CDR3 sequence (DNA): TGTGCCATCAGTGACGGAGCGGGAGGGGCTGCCGAGCAGTACTTC. The encoded protein is CAISDGAGGAAEQYF.

The genes are TRBV3-1 (or the pseudogene TRBV3-2) and TRBJ1-2, with TRBD1 as a possible D gene (5 bases). With 0 bases removed from V and 1 base from J, the gap between germline ends came to 12 bases. In germline, CDR1 is LGHDT, CDR2 YNNKEL (reference sequence). This CDR3 has 16 residues. CDR3 region: CASSQDPAGINYGYTF. CDR3 bases: TGTGCCAGCAGCCAAGATCCGGCAGGGATTAACTATGGCTACACCTTC.

This chain links TRBV4-2 with TRBJ2-2; 11 nucleotides agree with TRBD2. Germline V lookup: CDR1 LGHNA, CDR2 YNFKEQ. With 1 base clipped from V and 0 bases from J, the junction kept 13 bases outside the gene matches. The CDR3 has 21 residues. CDR3 sequence: CASSQGGSFGLAGSNTGELFF. Written as DNA, the CDR3 is TGTGCCAGCAGCCAAGGGGGTAGTTTTGGACTAGCGGGTTCGAACACCGGGGAGCTGTTTTTT.

V usage is TRBV5-1 and J usage is TRBJ1-5; TRBD1 aligns across 7 bases. Germline lookup yields CDR1 SGHRS and CDR2 YFSETQ. V shed 1 base and J 6 bases; nucleotides not matched to a gene: 7. The CDR3 is made up of 15 amino acids. The CDR3 DNA sequence: TGCGCCAGCAGCTTGACGGGGCAGGGGGGTCAGCCCCAGCATTTT. Translated, it gives CASSLTGQGGQPQHF.

This rearrangement joins TRBV19 to TRBJ2-1; 12 bases are shared with TRBD2. Germline loops: CDR1 LNHDA, CDR2 SQIVND (reference sequence). With V trimmed by 0 bases and J by 8 bases, 11 bases remained unmatched. The CDR3 loop spans 18 amino acids. The CDR3 here is CASSIDQASGRAMYEQFF. The CDR3 DNA is TGTGCCAGTAGTATAGATCAGGCTAGCGGGAGGGCCATGTATGAGCAGTTCTTC.

The chain has TRBV6-6 and TRBJ2-1, with 7 bases aligning to TRBD2. Germline CDR1 is MNHNY and CDR2 is SVGAGI (reference sequence). Trimming removed 2 bases from V and 5 bases from J; junction bases left unmatched: 9. There are 16 residues in the CDR3. This CDR3 reads CASSYLGAGVHNEQFF. CDR3 nucleotides: TGTGCCAGCAGTTACCTAGGGGCGGGGGTACACAATGAGCAGTTCTTC.

The rearrangement uses TRBV6-5 and TRBJ2-7; D possibly corresponds to TRBD2 (6 bases). The CDR3 is 13 amino acids. Trimming took 6 bases from V and 4 from J, leaving 13 bases between them. CDR1 and CDR2 (germline): MNHEY, SVGAGI. CDR3 sequence reads: CASRGGGAYEQYF. The CDR3 DNA follows: TGTGCCAGCAGGGGAGGTGGGGCGTACGAGCAGTACTTC.

The chain recombines TRBV7-8 with TRBJ1-5; 8 bases align to TRBD1. Germline V gene sequence: CDR1 SGHVS, CDR2 FQNEAQ. The CDR3 is made up of 17 amino acids. V lost 2 bases to trimming and J lost 3 bases; unmatched junction nucleotides: 9. DNA of the CDR3: TGTGCCAGCAGCTTATCTTCTGGGACAGGTAACAATCAGCCCCAGCATTTT. Protein sequence: CASSLSSGTGNNQPQHF. Drawing the rest from reference TRBV7-8 and TRBJ1-5, the complete variable domain is GAGVSQSPRYKVAKRGQDVALRCDPISGHVSLFWYQQALGQGPEFLTYFQNEAQLDKSGLPSDRFFAERPEGSVSTLKIQRTQQEDSAVYLCASSLSSGTGNNQPQHFGDGTRLSIL.

The chain employs TRBV10-3 and TRBJ2-3, with 12 bases fitting TRBD2. J was trimmed by 0 bases and V by 0 bases; bases with no gene match: 4. This CDR3 has 18 amino acids. The germline V gene has CDR1 ENHRY and CDR2 SYGVKD. The CDR3 DNA is TGTGCCATCAGTGAGTCGACTAGCGGGGGACCTAGCACAGATACGCAGTATTTT. Translated, it gives CAISESTSGGPSTDTQYF.

V gene TRBV27 combines with J gene TRBJ1-2; D possibly corresponds to TRBD1 (5 bases). This CDR3 spans 14 amino acids. V was pared by 2 bases and J by 4 bases, with 11 bases between. Germline-derived CDR1 and CDR2 are MNHEY and SMNVEV (reference sequence). The CDR3 loop reads CASSLRGGGYGYTF. Here the CDR3 DNA reads TGTGCCAGCAGTTTAAGGGGAGGAGGCTATGGCTACACCTTC.

V is TRBV7-2 and J is TRBJ2-7; 12 nucleotides align to TRBD2. V lost 5 bases and J lost 0; bases outside the gene matches: 5. CDR3 length: 16 amino acids. CDR1 is SGHTA, CDR2 FQGNSA, per germline. This CDR3 reads CASSPWTSGASYEQYF. For the CDR3, the DNA is TGTGCCAGCAGCCCCTGGACTAGCGGGGCCTCCTACGAGCAGTACTTC.

This CDR3 reads CASSARTVTKTEAFF. Written as DNA, the CDR3 is TGTGCCAGCAGCGCGAGAACCGTTACGAAGACTGAAGCTTTCTTT. V is TRBV7-9 and J is TRBJ1-1; D gene uncertain. V was cut by 5 bases and J by 5 bases, with 18 bases left in between. The length of the CDR3 is 15 residues. CDR1 SEHNR and CDR2 FQNEAQ come from the germline V gene (reference sequence).

This CDR3 reads CATRGGDSGNTIYF. CDR3 nucleotide sequence: TGTGCCACACGAGGAGGTGACTCTGGAAACACCATATATTTT. The chain is built from TRBV6-5 and TRBJ1-3; no definite D call. Germline V gene lookup returns CDR1 MNHEY and CDR2 SVGAGI. Trimming removed 10 bases from V and 0 bases from J, with 13 bases in between. This CDR3 has 14 residues.

This chain connects TRBV13 to TRBJ2-7; 9 bases are a match to TRBD1. The germline gives CDR1 PRHDT, CDR2 FYEKMQ (reference sequence). The CDR3 contains 14 residues. The J segment lost 6 bases and the V segment lost 1 base, leaving 4 bases of the junction unmatched. Here the CDR3 DNA reads TGTGCCAGCAGCTTAGAAGGGACAGGGCCCGAGCAGTACTTC. Translation: CASSLEGTGPEQYF.

The chain links TRBV18 to TRBJ1-5, with D maybe TRBD1 (6 bases). Germline-derived CDR1 and CDR2 are KGHSH and LQKENI. The CDR3 totals 15 residues. V dropped 2 bases and J dropped 1 base, with 9 bases sitting between them. The CDR3 region has the DNA TGTGCCAGCTCACCAGACAGGCCCAGCAATCAGCCCCAGCATTTT. This gives the protein CASSPDRPSNQPQHF.

This CDR3 is CASSYLQDTEAFF. The CDR3 nucleotides are TGTGCCAGCAGTTACCTCCAGGACACTGAAGCTTTCTTT. The genes are TRBV6-5 and TRBJ1-1; D is unresolved. CDR3 length: 13 residues. Trimming shortened V by 2 bases and J by 3 bases, and 7 bases separated the two germline ends. The germline V gene has CDR1 MNHEY and CDR2 SVGAGI.

This clone was recorded once. This chain uses TRBV5-6 with TRBJ1-2; a weak D match, TRBD1 (6 bases). Trimming stripped 4 bases from V and 4 bases from J, with 14 bases between. Germline CDR1 SGHDT, CDR2 YYEEEE. This CDR3 has 14 residues. CDR3 protein: CASSPGTPSYGYTF. CDR3 DNA sequence: TGTGCCAGCAGCCCCGGGACACCATCCTATGGCTACACCTTC.

This clone appeared a few times. CDR3 sequence reads: CASSEGGSGNQPQHF. Here the CDR3 DNA reads TGTGCCAGCAGTGAGGGGGGGAGCGGCAATCAGCCCCAGCATTTT. This rearrangement joins TRBV2 to TRBJ1-5; TRBD1 is a possible D gene (5 bases). CDR3 length equals 15 residues. CDR1 and CDR2 from the germline V gene are SNHLY and FYNNEI. The V end lost 3 bases, the J end lost 2 bases, and 11 bases lay between the germline ends. Looking up the rest from reference TRBV2 and TRBJ1-5 gives the full variable domain: EPEVTQTPSHQVTQMGQEVILRCVPISNHLYFYWYRQILGQKVEFLVSFYNNEISEKSEIFDDQFSVERPDGSNFTLKIRSTKLEDSAMYFCASSEGGSGNQPQHFGDGTRLSIL.